This TCR beta chain originates from a study of early T cells in non-severe SARS-CoV-2 infection. TCRdb redid the calling of the 5' RACE reads with MiXCR, one entry per CDR3 protein. The data show around 46,000 distinct CDR3 sequences, approximately 10% seen once. Looked up from germline, CDR1 is LGHDT and CDR2 is YNNKEL (reference sequence). J was trimmed by 6 bases and V by 1 base; bases with no gene match: 6. The CDR3 is 15 amino acids. The TCR originated in an adult who was a healthcare worker with PCR-confirmed SARS-CoV-2 infection or an uninfected control (not recorded which). The sample comprised whole blood. This sequence joins TRBV3-1 and TRBJ2-1; 7 nucleotides match TRBD2. CDR3 nucleotides: TGTGCCAGCAGCCAAGGTAATAGCGGGCCCAATGAGCAGTTCTTC. Amino acid sequence: CASSQGNSGPNEQFF.